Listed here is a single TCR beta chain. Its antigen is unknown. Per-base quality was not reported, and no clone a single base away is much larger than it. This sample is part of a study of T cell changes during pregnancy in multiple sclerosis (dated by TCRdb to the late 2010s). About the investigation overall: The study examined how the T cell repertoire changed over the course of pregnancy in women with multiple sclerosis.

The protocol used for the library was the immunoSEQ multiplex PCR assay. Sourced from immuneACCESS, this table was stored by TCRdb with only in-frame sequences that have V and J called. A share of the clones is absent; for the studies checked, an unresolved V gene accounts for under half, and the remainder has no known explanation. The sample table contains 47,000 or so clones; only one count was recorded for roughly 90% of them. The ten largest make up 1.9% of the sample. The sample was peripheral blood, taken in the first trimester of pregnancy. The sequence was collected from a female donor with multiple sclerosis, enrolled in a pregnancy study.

The nucleotide sequence reads as follows: TGTGCCAGCAGCCACGTGGGACAGGGTTATGGCTACACCTTC. This gives the protein CASSHVGQGYGYTF. The rearranged segments are TRBV6-6 and TRBJ1-2, with 9 central nucleotides matching TRBD1. CDR1 and CDR2 are drawn from the germline V gene (reference sequence): MNHNY, SVGAGI. Reading from cysteine to phenylalanine, the CDR3 counts 14 amino acids. Only the CDR3 DNA is retained, 42 bases long and in frame from the first base. V trim: 6 bases; J trim: 5 bases; unmatched bases: 7.